This T cell receptor (beta chain) was identified during a study of T cell changes during pregnancy in multiple sclerosis. Germline lookup yields CDR1 SGDLS and CDR2 YYNGEE. The germline V and J ends were trimmed by 0 bases and 4 bases, with 13 bases remaining between them. This CDR3 is 15 amino acids long. Data came from immunoSEQ multiplex PCR; TCRdb stores just in-frame clones and leaves some out. The repertoire holds over 45,000 clones, around 92% seen once, with under 9.5% in the top ten. This specimen consisted of CD8+ T cells from peripheral blood mononuclear cells, obtained after pregnancy. J is TRBJ1-1 and V is TRBV9, with D tentatively TRBD1 (6 bases). This clonotype originated in a female donor with multiple sclerosis, enrolled in a pregnancy study. The CDR3 is CASSVEAGVSTEAFF. CDR3 bases: TGTGCCAGCAGCGTAGAAGCAGGGGTAAGCACTGAAGCTTTCTTT.